This T cell receptor (beta chain) was profiled in a study of OX40 agonist ivuxolimab in advanced cancers. Study-level information: Patients in dose escalation had liver, melanoma, kidney or head and neck cancers. The mean age was roughly 60 years, ranging from about 23 to 79, with less than 90% of participants male. Partial response was recorded in three patients: one hepatocellular carcinoma and two cutaneous melanoma cases. Study-wide points: Clonal expansion by week 6 occurred in CD4+ and CD8+ blood T cells (at 0.1 to 3.0 mg/kg).

The assay was immunoSEQ multiplex PCR, and TCRdb's table has in-frame clones only and misses some. The data contain roughly 62,000 clones, 92% of them seen just once; the ten biggest clones take up 0.6% to 0.8%. The germline V gene encodes CDR1 SGHTS and CDR2 YDEGEE. V was cut by 4 bases and J by 3 bases, with 13 bases left in between. The CDR3 is made up of 14 amino acids. Details on this clone: The antigen is not known.

This sequence was found in an adult with an advanced solid tumor such as melanoma, head and neck, liver or kidney cancer. The sample consisted of CD4+ or CD8+ T cells sorted from blood, taken in a trial of the OX40 agonist ivuxolimab. The V and J genes are TRBV5-8 and TRBJ1-2; D is unclear. The CDR3 bases are TGTGCCAGCAGCCTGCTCGGACTGTACTATGGCTACACCTTC. Encoded protein: CASSLLGLYYGYTF.